Each of the 15 T cell receptor beta chains below was sequenced from the same sample in a study of blood T cell repertoires in COVID-19. The assay was immunoSEQ multiplex PCR, and TCRdb's table has in-frame clones only and misses some. The data hold about 140,000 clones, with around 90% observed a single time. Sequencing input: peripheral blood. The receptors originated from a man between 60 and 70 years old with active or convalescent COVID-19.

A single count supports this clone. This sequence joins TRBV5-1 and TRBJ2-7; possible D gene TRBD2, 6 bases. Germline V gene lookup returns CDR1 SGHRS and CDR2 YFSETQ. V lost 4 bases and J 3 bases, leaving 20 bases between the germline ends. The CDR3 spans 16 residues. CDR3 residues: CASSPRGREVYYEQYF. CDR3 DNA sequence: TGCGCCAGCAGCCCACGCGGCAGGGAGGTCTACTACGAGCAGTACTTC.

The chain recombines TRBV11-2 with TRBJ2-1, with a possible D match to TRBD2 (6 bases). V was trimmed by 1 base and J by 1 base, leaving 11 bases between them. The germline CDR1 and CDR2 sequences are SGHAT and FQNNGV. The CDR3 is made up of 16 amino acids. The CDR3 bases are TGTGCCAGCAGCTTAGCCGCGGGGCCATCCTACAATGAGCAGTTCTTC. Residues: CASSLAAGPSYNEQFF.

This sequence joins TRBV5-1 and TRBJ1-2; D remains unclear. V lost 0 bases and J lost 13, with 16 bases in between. The germline gives CDR1 SGHRS, CDR2 YFSETQ. The CDR3 totals 13 residues. DNA for the CDR3: TGCGCCAGCAGCTTGGATACGGGGTATTTCCTCACCTTC. Translating gives CASSLDTGYFLTF.

The chain joins TRBV28 to TRBJ2-7, with 8 nucleotides matching TRBD1. Germline lookup yields CDR1 MDHEN and CDR2 SYDVKM. The CDR3 spans 14 residues. V was pared by 6 bases and J by 3 bases, with 7 bases of the junction left unmatched. CDR3 nucleotide sequence: TGTGCCAGCAGCACCCGGACAGGGATCTACGAGCAGTACTTC. Amino acids: CASSTRTGIYEQYF.

This chain connects TRBV28 to TRBJ2-7, with 8 bases matching TRBD1. J lost 1 base, V lost 6 bases, and 5 bases had no gene match. CDR3 length: 14 residues. Germline assignment: CDR1 MDHEN and CDR2 SYDVKM. The DNA for the CDR3 is TGTGCCAGCAGCAGGACAGGGCTGTCCTACGAGCAGTACTTC. Residues: CASSRTGLSYEQYF.

This clone was observed a single time. The CDR3 loop reads CASSSSGGPSYNEQFF. DNA for the CDR3: TGTGCCAGCAGCTCAAGTGGAGGGCCCTCCTACAATGAGCAGTTCTTC. J is TRBJ2-1 and V is TRBV7-9; TRBD2 might be the D (6 bases). The V gene lost 4 bases and the J gene lost 0 bases, with 13 bases spanning the gap. Germline values: CDR1 SEHNR, CDR2 FQNEAQ (reference sequence). The CDR3 runs 16 residues.

There are many counts of this clone. The J gene is TRBJ2-1, the V gene TRBV24-1, with 9 nucleotides matching TRBD1. Losses at the gene ends were 5 bases for V and 7 bases for J; bases not matched to a gene: 8. Germline CDR1 reads KGHDR; CDR2 reads SFDVKD. CDR3 length: 15 amino acids. The CDR3 nucleotides read TGTGCCACCAGTGGCTCCCCCGACAGGGGGAATGAGCAGTTCTTC. Translating it yields CATSGSPDRGNEQFF.

The chain couples TRBV4-3 to TRBJ1-2; 8 bases are a match to TRBD1. Germline CDR1 reads LGHNA; CDR2 reads YSLEER. There are 16 residues in the CDR3. With 3 bases clipped from V and 2 bases from J, the junction kept 8 bases outside the gene matches. CDR3 residues: CASSHPVQGGNYGYTF. The CDR3 region has the DNA TGCGCCAGCAGCCACCCCGTACAGGGGGGGAACTATGGCTACACCTTC.

J is TRBJ2-3 and V is TRBV28; D may be TRBD2 (5 bases). Germline CDR1 and CDR2: MDHEN and SYDVKM. This CDR3 is built from 13 residues. V shed 7 bases and J shed 11 bases, with 19 bases lying between them. This CDR3 is CASIPRPGNRQYF. CDR3 coding DNA: TGTGCCAGCATCCCCAGGCCGGGGAACCGGCAGTATTTT.

The V call is TRBV5-1, the J call TRBJ1-1, with TRBD1 identical over 7 bases. The CDR3 runs 15 residues. Germline V gives CDR1 SGHRS, CDR2 YFSETQ. Germline trimming cut 4 bases from V and 2 bases from J; bases unmatched to any gene: 8. The CDR3 spells CASSIHRGPNTEAFF. The CDR3 DNA is TGCGCCAGCAGCATTCACAGGGGCCCTAACACTGAAGCTTTCTTT. The full variable domain, in which reference TRBV5-1 and TRBJ1-1 provide the parts outside the CDR3, is KAGVTQTPRYLIKTRGQQVTLSCSPISGHRSVSWYQQTPGQGLQFLFEYFSETQRNKGNFPGRFSGRQFSNSRSEMNVSTLELGDSALYLCASSIHRGPNTEAFFGQGTRLTVV.

Written as DNA, the CDR3 is TGTGCCAGCAGTCGCGGGACTAGTGCTTCTAATGAGCAGTTCTTC. It encodes CASSRGTSASNEQFF. This sequence joins TRBV6-2 or TRBV6-3 and TRBJ2-1; the match to TRBD2 covers 8 bases. The CDR3 length is 15 residues. Germline values: CDR1 MNHEY, CDR2 SVGEGT. J lost 7 bases, V lost 5 bases, and 10 bases had no gene match.

The gene calls are TRBV18 and TRBJ2-3; D perhaps matches TRBD2 (5 bases). CDR3 length: 14 residues. V dropped 2 bases and J dropped 4 bases, with 10 bases sitting between them. Germline assignment: CDR1 KGHSH and CDR2 LQKENI. The CDR3 spells CASSPMDFPDTQYF. The CDR3 region has the DNA TGTGCCAGCTCACCAATGGACTTTCCAGATACGCAGTATTTT. Looking up the rest from reference TRBV18 and TRBJ2-3 gives the full variable domain: NAGVMQNPRHLVRRRGQEARLRCSPMKGHSHVYWYRQLPEEGLKFMVYLQKENIIDESGMPKERFSAEFPKEGPSILRIQQVVRGDSAAYFCASSPMDFPDTQYFGPGTRLTVL.

The V call is TRBV27, the J call TRBJ2-7; tentative D call: TRBD2 (5 bases). CDR1 and CDR2 from the germline V gene are MNHEY and SMNVEV (reference sequence). The V end lost 4 bases, the J end lost 2 bases, and 9 bases lay between the germline ends. The CDR3 consists of 13 residues. CDR3 region: CASSSPGTYEQYF. CDR3 nucleotide sequence: TGTGCCAGCAGTTCACCGGGAACCTACGAGCAGTACTTC.

This sequence joins TRBV28 and TRBJ2-1; 9 bases are shared with TRBD2. Per germline, CDR1 MDHEN and CDR2 SYDVKM. CDR3 length equals 19 residues. The ends lost 4 bases at V and 0 bases at J; junction bases unmatched: 13. CDR3 protein: CASSSSAAGGSGSYNEQFF. In DNA form, the CDR3 reads TGTGCCAGCAGTTCCTCTGCCGCGGGAGGGTCTGGCTCCTACAATGAGCAGTTCTTC. Using reference TRBV28 and TRBJ2-1 for the parts outside the CDR3, the full variable domain is DVKVTQSSRYLVKRTGEKVFLECVQDMDHENMFWYRQDPGLGLRLIYFSYDVKMKEKGDIPEGYSVSREKKERFSLILESASTNQTSMYLCASSSSAAGGSGSYNEQFFGPGTRLTVL.

The chain recombines TRBV4-1 with TRBJ2-7, with a weak D call TRBD1 (6 bases). The CDR3 has 16 amino acids. The germline CDR1 and CDR2 sequences are MGHRA and YSYEKL. Trimming took off 0 bases at V and 7 bases at J, with 19 bases between the two ends. The DNA for the CDR3 is TGCGCCAGCAGCCAAGACAGGGGTACCCTGGGCGGGGAGCAGTACTTC. Residues: CASSQDRGTLGGEQYF.